This TCR beta chain was captured in a study of shared clonotypes between healthy human individuals. V was clipped by 6 bases and J by 2 bases, with 16 bases between them. CDR3 length: 14 amino acids. Germline V gene lookup returns CDR1 SQVTM and CDR2 ANQGSEA. This table comes from immunoSEQ multiplex PCR, and its TCRdb copy is limited to in-frame clones, with some not included. The table has 950,000 to 1,100,000 clones, approximately 80% seen once. A remark on this clone: The antigen is unknown.

Study observations and caveats: The four-donor shared clonotypes exceeded non-shared clonotypes in generation probability, with non-shared ones scoring lower. Clonotype sharing across a handful of donors was observed for 5% to 6.5% of naive CD4 clonotypes.

The clonotype originates from a young man in good health. Some clones in this sample may be carry-over from other donors' samples. This chain uses TRBV29-1 with TRBJ1-1; a possible D gene is TRBD1 (5 bases). Sequencing was carried out using memory CD4+ T cells from PBMCs. The subset is: CD45RA-negative fraction. The DNA of the CDR3 is TGCAGCGTCGGACTGGGACTGCCTAACACTGAAGCTTTCTTT. This translates into CSVGLGLPNTEAFF.